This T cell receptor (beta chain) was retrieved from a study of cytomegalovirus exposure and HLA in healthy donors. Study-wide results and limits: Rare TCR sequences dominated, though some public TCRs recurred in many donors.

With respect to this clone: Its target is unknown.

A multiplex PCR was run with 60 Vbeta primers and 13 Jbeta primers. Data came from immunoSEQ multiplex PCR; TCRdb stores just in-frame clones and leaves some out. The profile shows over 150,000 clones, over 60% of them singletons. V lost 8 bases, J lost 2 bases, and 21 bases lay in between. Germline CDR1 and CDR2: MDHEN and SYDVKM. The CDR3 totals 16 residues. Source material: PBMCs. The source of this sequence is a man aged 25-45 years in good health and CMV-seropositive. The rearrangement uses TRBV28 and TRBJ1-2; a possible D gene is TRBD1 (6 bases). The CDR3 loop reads CASSQHGGRENYGYTF. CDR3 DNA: TGTGCCAGCTCTCAACATGGGGGCCGCGAAAACTATGGCTACACCTTC.